Listed here are 29 T cell receptor beta chains from one sample, sequenced in a study of blood T cell repertoires in COVID-19. Profiling relied on immunoSEQ multiplex PCR, and the TCRdb table lists in-frame clones only, not all of them. The data show over 110,000 clones, 65% to 80% seen once. What was sequenced was peripheral blood. The receptors come from an older woman with acute or convalescent COVID-19.

The rearrangement joins TRBV30 to TRBJ2-5, with no clear D. CDR1 and CDR2 from the germline V gene are GTSNPN and SVGIG (reference sequence). This CDR3 is built from 11 residues. The germline V and J ends were trimmed by 0 bases and 3 bases, with 2 bases remaining between them. The chain's CDR3 is CAWSVEETQYF. The CDR3 bases are TGTGCCTGGAGTGTCGAAGAGACCCAGTACTTC.

This sequence joins TRBV6-6 and TRBJ2-1; TRBD2 matches 7 bases. The V gene's germline CDR1 is MNHNY and CDR2 SVGAGI (reference sequence). V was pared by 6 bases and J by 0 bases, with 20 bases of the junction left unmatched. The CDR3 loop spans 20 amino acids. CDR3 coding DNA: TGTGCCAGCAGCAGATCGACTAGCCTCTCTCCCTTAAGCTCCTACAATGAGCAGTTCTTC. This codes for CASSRSTSLSPLSSYNEQFF.

In this sample, this clone turned up a few times. The rearrangement uses TRBV2 and TRBJ2-1; 14 nucleotides agree with TRBD2. Per the germline V gene, CDR1 is SNHLY and CDR2 is FYNNEI. The junction had 9 bases not matched to a gene; V was cut back by 7 bases and J by 10 bases. The CDR3 extends over 15 amino acids. This CDR3 is CASTLTSGRAGEQFF. The CDR3 DNA reads as TGTGCCAGCACCCTGACTAGCGGGAGGGCCGGAGAGCAGTTCTTC.

The CDR3 loop reads CASSPVPGLAGGDTQYF. DNA for the CDR3: TGTGCCAGCAGTCCTGTTCCGGGACTAGCGGGGGGAGATACGCAGTATTTT. The rearrangement links TRBV27 to TRBJ2-3; 15 nucleotides align to TRBD2. J lost 5 bases, V lost 5 bases, and 8 bases had no gene match. The CDR3 extends over 17 amino acids. CDR1 is MNHEY and CDR2 is SMNVEV in the germline V gene (reference sequence).

This chain connects TRBV7-8 to TRBJ2-1, with TRBD2 matching over 9 bases. CDR1 and CDR2 (germline): SGHVS, FQNEAQ. Trimming took 5 bases from V and 0 from J; bases not matched to a gene: 8. There are 17 residues in the CDR3. The CDR3 nucleotides read TGTGCCAGCAGCCACCTAGCGGGAATGAGCTCCTACAATGAGCAGTTCTTC. Protein sequence: CASSHLAGMSSYNEQFF.

This clone was found a few times. This chain uses TRBV19 with TRBJ2-3; TRBD2 might be the D (7 bases). This CDR3 contains 15 residues. Germline V gene sequence: CDR1 LNHDA, CDR2 SQIVND (reference sequence). The ends were cut back, 8 bases at V and 5 bases at J, with 20 bases in the middle. The CDR3 sequence: CASRREGGLRDTQYF. Written as DNA, the CDR3 is TGTGCCAGTCGTAGGGAGGGGGGTCTGCGAGATACGCAGTATTTT.

V gene TRBV28 combines with J gene TRBJ2-5; D is possibly TRBD1 (6 bases). Germline CDR1 reads MDHEN; CDR2 reads SYDVKM. V lost 3 bases and J lost 2, with 13 bases in between. The CDR3 has 15 residues. CDR3 residues: CASSLPGQSQETQYF. As DNA, the CDR3 is TGTGCCAGCAGTTTGCCCGGACAGTCTCAAGAGACCCAGTACTTC. Supplemented by reference TRBV28 and TRBJ2-5, the full variable domain reads DVKVTQSSRYLVKRTGEKVFLECVQDMDHENMFWYRQDPGLGLRLIYFSYDVKMKEKGDIPEGYSVSREKKERFSLILESASTNQTSMYLCASSLPGQSQETQYFGPGTRLLVL.

The chain carries TRBV18 and TRBJ2-7, with D perhaps matching TRBD2 (6 bases). The CDR3 runs 15 residues. V gave up 2 bases and J gave up 0 bases, with 11 bases separating them. Germline CDR1 is KGHSH and CDR2 is LQKENI. The CDR3 DNA is TGTGCCAGCTCACCATCGGCTAGCGTCTCCTACGAGCAGTACTTC. Translating it yields CASSPSASVSYEQYF.

The CDR3 coding sequence is TGTGCCTGGAAGGCAGGGGGGGAGACCCAGTACTTC. Translation: CAWKAGGETQYF. The V and J genes are TRBV30 and TRBJ2-5, with D maybe TRBD1 (7 bases). This CDR3 has 12 amino acids. V was cut by 4 bases and J by 5 bases, with 11 bases left in between. CDR1 GTSNPN and CDR2 SVGIG come from the germline V gene (reference sequence).

This clone has only one observation. V and J are TRBV15 and TRBJ2-7; TRBD2 aligns across 8 bases. J lost 3 bases, V lost 1 base, and 5 bases had no gene match. Germline lookup yields CDR1 LNHNV and CDR2 YYDKDF (reference sequence). The CDR3 runs 15 residues. The CDR3 region is CATSRGGSGNYEQYF. In DNA, the CDR3 is TGTGCCACCAGCAGAGGGGGTAGCGGGAACTACGAGCAGTACTTC.

The V and J genes are TRBV24-1 and TRBJ2-7; 7 nucleotides line up with TRBD2. The germline V gene encodes CDR1 KGHDR and CDR2 SFDVKD. CDR3 length equals 11 residues. Germline trimming cut 9 bases from V and 7 bases from J; bases unmatched to any gene: 5. The CDR3, as DNA: TGTGCCACCGGTCAGGGAGGGGAGCAGTACTTC. Residues: CATGQGGEQYF.

The genes are TRBV20-1 and TRBJ1-3; D is perhaps TRBD1 (5 bases). This CDR3 spans 13 amino acids. V was clipped by 3 bases and J by 8 bases, with 14 bases between them. From germline, CDR1 is DFQATT and CDR2 SNEGSKA (reference sequence). CDR3 bases: TGCAGTGCTAGTGGTCAGGGCGTCTACACCATATATTTT. This codes for CSASGQGVYTIYF.

For the CDR3, the DNA is TGCGCCAGCAGGGAAGAGGTTGAACAGCCCCAGCATTTT. Translation gives CASREEVEQPQHF. The chain couples TRBV5-1 to TRBJ1-5; D is undetermined. Per the germline V gene, CDR1 is SGHRS and CDR2 is YFSETQ. The CDR3 is 13 residues long. V shed 5 bases and J shed 7 bases, with 13 bases lying between them. The complete variable domain, with remaining parts taken from reference TRBV5-1 and TRBJ1-5, reads KAGVTQTPRYLIKTRGQQVTLSCSPISGHRSVSWYQQTPGQGLQFLFEYFSETQRNKGNFPGRFSGRQFSNSRSEMNVSTLELGDSALYLCASREEVEQPQHFGDGTRLSIL.

This clone was seen a single time. The chain's CDR3 is CSAKDRGRGEKLFF. Here the CDR3 DNA reads TGCAGCGCCAAAGACAGGGGCCGAGGAGAAAAACTGTTTTTT. The chain couples TRBV29-1 to TRBJ1-4; 8 bases map to TRBD1. Germline V gene data show CDR1 as SQVTM and CDR2 as ANQGSEA. The CDR3 sequence is 14 residues long. The J segment lost 8 bases and the V segment lost 7 bases, leaving 12 bases of the junction unmatched.

The rearrangement joins TRBV5-1 to TRBJ2-5; 8 bases match TRBD1. The CDR3 runs 16 residues. V gave up 0 bases and J gave up 5 bases; unmatched junction bases: 9. CDR1 is SGHRS and CDR2 is YFSETQ in the germline V gene. The CDR3 DNA is TGCGCCAGCAGCTTGGACGCAGGACAGGGTGGCGAGACCCAGTACTTC. It specifies CASSLDAGQGGETQYF.

The chain carries TRBV5-1 and TRBJ1-2; no firm D call. Germline V lookup: CDR1 SGHRS, CDR2 YFSETQ. The ends were cut back, 4 bases at V and 4 bases at J, with 20 bases in the middle. There are 16 residues in the CDR3. CDR3 loop: CASSPSGNPGRYGYTF. CDR3 coding DNA: TGCGCCAGCAGCCCCTCGGGGAACCCTGGCCGCTATGGCTACACCTTC.

V and J are TRBV7-3 and TRBJ2-2; TRBD2 is a possible D gene (5 bases). V gave up 4 bases and J gave up 6 bases, with 12 bases separating them. The CDR3 length is 14 residues. Germline CDR1 reads SGHTA; CDR2 reads FQGTGA. For the CDR3, the DNA is TGTGCCAGCAGCTCTAACGGGGTGCCCGGGGAGCTGTTTTTT. It specifies CASSSNGVPGELFF.

V usage is TRBV12-3 or TRBV12-4 and J usage is TRBJ1-6; D is unclear. CDR3 size: 13 residues. Trimming left V 5 bases short and J 10 bases short, with 12 bases between. The CDR3 coding sequence is TGTGCCAGCAGTCCAACAACCTGGTCACCCCTCCACTTT. The encoded protein is CASSPTTWSPLHF.

The chain combines TRBV18 with TRBJ2-3; 10 nucleotides align to TRBD2. This CDR3 contains 16 residues. V trimming: 2 bases; J trimming: 4 bases; junction bases outside the gene matches: 6. The germline V gene has CDR1 KGHSH and CDR2 LQKENI. CDR3 sequence (DNA): TGTGCCAGCTCACCAACGTTTAGCGGGAGGCCAGATACGCAGTATTTT. Translated, it gives CASSPTFSGRPDTQYF.

V and J are TRBV5-6 and TRBJ2-2; TRBD1 might be the D (6 bases). Germline V gene data show CDR1 as SGHDT and CDR2 as YYEEEE. This CDR3 is 17 amino acids long. Trimming cost V 0 bases and J 4 bases, with 16 bases left between them. The CDR3 DNA follows: TGTGCCAGCAGCTTGGAAGTCAGGGGCGCGGGCACCGGGGAGCTGTTTTTT. Protein: CASSLEVRGAGTGELFF.

The genes are TRBV5-1 and TRBJ2-7; 12 bases line up with TRBD2. This CDR3 region has 15 residues. J gave up 6 bases and V 5 bases, and 9 bases lay outside the gene matches. Germline loops: CDR1 SGHRS, CDR2 YFSETQ. CDR3 residues: CASSLETSGSSEQYF. DNA for the CDR3: TGCGCCAGCAGTTTAGAGACTAGCGGGAGCAGCGAGCAGTACTTC.

The chain couples TRBV5-1 to TRBJ2-6, with a tentative D call TRBD2 (5 bases). The V gene lost 1 base and the J gene lost 0 bases, with 14 bases spanning the gap. The CDR3 loop spans 18 amino acids. Looked up from germline, CDR1 is SGHRS and CDR2 is YFSETQ. The CDR3 nucleotides are TGCGCCAGCAGCTTGATGGTTTCGGGGTTCTCTGGGGCCAACGTCCTGACTTTC. Protein product: CASSLMVSGFSGANVLTF. The full variable domain, rest sourced from reference TRBV5-1 and TRBJ2-6, is KAGVTQTPRYLIKTRGQQVTLSCSPISGHRSVSWYQQTPGQGLQFLFEYFSETQRNKGNFPGRFSGRQFSNSRSEMNVSTLELGDSALYLCASSLMVSGFSGANVLTFGAGSRLTVL.

Written as DNA, the CDR3 is TGCGCCAGCAGCGGAGGAATCAGGTACCAAGAGACCCAGTACTTC. Translation: CASSGGIRYQETQYF. The chain uses TRBV5-1 and TRBJ2-5; the D gene is possibly TRBD2 (5 bases). V lost 4 bases and J lost 0, with 13 bases in between. Germline-derived CDR1 and CDR2 are SGHRS and YFSETQ. There are 15 residues in the CDR3.

V and J are TRBV11-2 and TRBJ1-4, with D possibly TRBD1 on 5 matching bases. The CDR3 runs 14 residues. Trimming removed 6 bases from V and 4 bases from J, with 12 bases in between. The germline V gene encodes CDR1 SGHAT and CDR2 FQNNGV. This CDR3 is CASRGLRRNEKLFF. CDR3 bases: TGTGCCAGCAGGGGACTTAGACGTAATGAAAAACTGTTTTTT.

The chain joins TRBV28 to TRBJ2-7; the match to TRBD1 covers 11 bases. CDR3 length: 16 residues. Trimming at V came to 4 bases and at J to 3 bases, leaving 8 bases not matched to a gene. In germline, CDR1 is MDHEN, CDR2 SYDVKM. This CDR3 reads CASSSLEGQGDYEQYF. CDR3 DNA sequence: TGTGCCAGCAGTTCCCTGGAGGGACAGGGGGACTACGAGCAGTACTTC. Full variable domain (missing parts from reference TRBV28 and TRBJ2-7): DVKVTQSSRYLVKRTGEKVFLECVQDMDHENMFWYRQDPGLGLRLIYFSYDVKMKEKGDIPEGYSVSREKKERFSLILESASTNQTSMYLCASSSLEGQGDYEQYFGPGTRLTVT.

This chain links TRBV30 with TRBJ2-7; D may be TRBD2 (6 bases). Between the trimmed V and J ends, which lost 1 base and 5 bases, there was a span of 18 bases. CDR1 and CDR2 (germline): GTSNPN, SVGIG (reference sequence). The CDR3 totals 15 residues. In DNA form, the CDR3 reads TGTGCCTGGAGTGGTTTCAGTGGGAGGAGGGACGAGCAGTACTTC. Encoded protein: CAWSGFSGRRDEQYF.

The V call is TRBV30, the J call TRBJ2-1; 10 nucleotides match TRBD2. The CDR3 runs to 13 residues. J gave up 8 bases and V 2 bases, and 3 bases lay outside the gene matches. The germline gives CDR1 GTSNPN, CDR2 SVGIG (reference sequence). The CDR3 region is CAWSTGTSDEQFF. CDR3 sequence (DNA): TGTGCCTGGAGTACCGGGACTAGCGATGAGCAGTTCTTC.

This clone was seen only a few times. CDR3 protein: CASSQARLAGGPWTGELFF. The DNA of the CDR3 is TGTGCCAGCAGCCAAGCCAGACTAGCGGGAGGGCCGTGGACCGGGGAGCTGTTTTTT. J is TRBJ2-2 and V is TRBV3-1 (or the pseudogene TRBV3-2); 14 nucleotides agree with TRBD2. Germline CDR1 LGHDT, CDR2 YNNKEL (reference sequence). CDR3 size: 19 residues. V was pared by 1 base and J by 5 bases, with 9 bases of the junction left unmatched.

The chain carries TRBV5-6 and TRBJ2-2; the D gene is possibly TRBD1 (5 bases). This CDR3 contains 16 residues. The germline V gene has CDR1 SGHDT and CDR2 YYEEEE. The germline V and J ends were trimmed by 1 base and 0 bases, with 10 bases remaining between them. For the CDR3, the DNA is TGTGCCAGCAGCTTGAACAGGTTCGCGAACACCGGGGAGCTGTTTTTT. It is translated as CASSLNRFANTGELFF.